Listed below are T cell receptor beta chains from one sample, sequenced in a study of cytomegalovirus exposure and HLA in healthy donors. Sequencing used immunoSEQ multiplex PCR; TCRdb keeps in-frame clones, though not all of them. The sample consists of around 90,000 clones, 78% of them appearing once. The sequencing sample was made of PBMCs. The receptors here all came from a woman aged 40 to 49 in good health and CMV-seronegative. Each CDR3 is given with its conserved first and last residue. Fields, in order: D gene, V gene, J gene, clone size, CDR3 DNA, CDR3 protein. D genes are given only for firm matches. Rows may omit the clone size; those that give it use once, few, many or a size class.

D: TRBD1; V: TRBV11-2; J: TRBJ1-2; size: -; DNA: TGTGCCAGCAGCTTAAGTCGAGGGGGCGATGGTTACACCTTC; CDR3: CASSLSRGGDGYTF
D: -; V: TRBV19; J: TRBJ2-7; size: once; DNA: TGTGCCAGTGGGAGCACTCGATACGAGCAGTACTTC; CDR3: CASGSTRYEQYF
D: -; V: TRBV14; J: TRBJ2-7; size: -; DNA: TGTGCCAGCAGCCAACGGGTGGAGGGCCGAAGCGAGCAGTACTTC; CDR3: CASSQRVEGRSEQYF
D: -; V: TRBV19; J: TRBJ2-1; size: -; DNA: TGTGCCAGTAGTATAGATAGTCGGCAGGTCAGGAATGAGCAGTTCTTC; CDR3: CASSIDSRQVRNEQFF
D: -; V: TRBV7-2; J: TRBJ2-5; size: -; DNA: TGTGCCAGCAGCTTATTTCGGAGCAGCCAAGAGACCCAGTACTTC; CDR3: CASSLFRSSQETQYF
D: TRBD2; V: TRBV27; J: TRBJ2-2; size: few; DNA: TGTGCCAGCAGTTTAGGGACTAGCGGGACCGGGGAGCTGTTTTTT; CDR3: CASSLGTSGTGELFF
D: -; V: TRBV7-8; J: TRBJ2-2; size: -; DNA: TGTGCCAGCAGCACTCCAGGGCCCGGGGAGCTGTTTTTT; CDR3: CASSTPGPGELFF
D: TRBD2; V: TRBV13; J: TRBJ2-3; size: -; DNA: TGTGCCAGCAGCTTAGATCGAGCGGGACTCAGCACAGATACGCAGTATTTT; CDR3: CASSLDRAGLSTDTQYF
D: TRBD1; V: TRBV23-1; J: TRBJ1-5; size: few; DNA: TGCGCCAGCAGTCAAAATCCTCTTGACAGGGAGCTTGGCAATCAGCCCCAGCATTTT; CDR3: CASSQNPLDRELGNQPQHF
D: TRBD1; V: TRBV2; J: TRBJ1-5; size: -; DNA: TGTGCCAGCGGACAGGCCTTGGGGCCCCAGCATTTT; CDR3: CASGQALGPQHF
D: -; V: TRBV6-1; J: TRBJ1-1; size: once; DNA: TGTGCCAGCAGTGGTCGGGACAACCTGAACACTAAAGCTTTCTTT; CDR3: CASSGRDNLNTKAFF
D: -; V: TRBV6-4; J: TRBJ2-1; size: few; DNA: TGTGCCAGCAGTGACTCACCGGGGTACAATGAGCAGTTCTTC; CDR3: CASSDSPGYNEQFF
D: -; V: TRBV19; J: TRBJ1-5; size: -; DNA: TGTGCCAGTAGTATTCTGGAGGGTGGCCAGCATTTT; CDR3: CASSILEGGQHF
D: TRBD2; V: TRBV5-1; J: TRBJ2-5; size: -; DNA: TGCGCCAGCAGCTCTGATGCTAGCGGGAGGGGGCAAGAGACCCAGTACTTC; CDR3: CASSSDASGRGQETQYF
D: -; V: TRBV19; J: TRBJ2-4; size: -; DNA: TGTGCCAGCAACGCAGGACAGACGAGATTAGCCAAAAACATTCAGTACTTC; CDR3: CASNAGQTRLAKNIQYF
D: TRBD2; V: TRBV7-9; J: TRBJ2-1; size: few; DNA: TGTGCCAGCAGCTCCCGCGGACTAGCGGGAGACAATGAGCAGTTCTTC; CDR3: CASSSRGLAGDNEQFF
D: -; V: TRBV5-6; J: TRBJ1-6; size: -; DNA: TGTGCCAGCAGCTTGAGTAAGAGGGTCTCCTATAATTCACCCCTCCACTTT; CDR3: CASSLSKRVSYNSPLHF
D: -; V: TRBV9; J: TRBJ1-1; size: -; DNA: TGTGCCAGCAGCGTAGTCTGGGGGGACTCGAACACTGAAGCTTTCTTT; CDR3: CASSVVWGDSNTEAFF
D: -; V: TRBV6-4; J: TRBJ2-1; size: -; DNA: TGTGCCAGCAGTGACCCTAGTTTGGGTACAATTGAGCAGTTCTTC; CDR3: CASSDPSLGTIEQFF
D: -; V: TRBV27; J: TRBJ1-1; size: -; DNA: TGTGCCAGCAGTTTATCGGTCGACAGGCTGAACACTGAAGCTTTCTTT; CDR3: CASSLSVDRLNTEAFF
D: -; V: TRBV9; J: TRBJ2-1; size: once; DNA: TGTGCCTCTTCCGGGGCCGCCTGGGGGGACAATGAGCAGTTCTTC; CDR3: CASSGAAWGDNEQFF
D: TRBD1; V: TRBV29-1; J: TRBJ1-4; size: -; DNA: TGCAGCGTTGAAGATATGGGACAGGGTTCTAATGAAAAACTGTTTTTT; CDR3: CSVEDMGQGSNEKLFF
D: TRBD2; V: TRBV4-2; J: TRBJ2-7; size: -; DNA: TGTGCCAGCAGCCAAGAGAGGACTAGCGGGCACAGGAGCTACGAGCAGTACTTC; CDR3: CASSQERTSGHRSYEQYF